This T cell receptor beta chain was sequenced in a study of long-term antiretroviral therapy in people with HIV (dated by TCRdb to between 2021 and 2024). About the investigation overall: The earliest samples were collected approximately a decade before the 2015 WHO recommendation for immediate ART, a period when ART was typically delayed until CD4 counts fell. A retrospective serial study tested whether ART initiation and durable HIV suppression were associated with changes in peripheral blood TRB repertoire composition and diversity. A total of about 180 cryopreserved PBMC samples were contributed to the cohort by 30 adults with confirmed HIV infection, with samples collected serially over a mean of approximately six years (range 1-12). About 35% of the 30 participants with HIV were female. No cross-contamination during QIAcube processing was seen in test extractions of a monoclonal T-cell line run alongside 30 to 35 polyclonal samples.

Reading the germline V gene gives CDR1 ENHRY and CDR2 SYGVKD. V is trimmed back by 6 bases and J by 0 bases, and the junction contains 2 bases that no gene match accounts for. Taken from cysteine to phenylalanine, the CDR3 has 14 residues. The kept DNA is CDR3 alone, 42 bases in frame from the first base. To be included, a participant needed at least one PBMC sample from before ART initiation plus at least two post-ART samples. Every participant with HIV received treatment in the United States of America. Cryopreserved samples of roughly 0.95-10 million PBMC were thawed and washed before DNA extraction. At the time of the earliest PBMC sample for each participant with HIV, ages ranged from about 23 to 60 years. Per participant, PBMC samples came from 1-4 timepoints prior to ART initiation and 2-8 timepoints following ART initiation, for a median of 7 samples. Serial HIV viral load, CD4+ T-cell count, ART history and demographic data were obtained for every participant. Genomic DNA was extracted from unsorted PBMC with a Qiagen kit on a QIAcube, with processing performed in batches of 12 samples.

The full study reports these points: Inferences about post-ART repertoire changes are limited because no data were available on ART adherence, viral resistance or therapy changes. The samples were dated from about 2003 to 2017, and the ART regimens that were used may be less effective than current ART regimens. HIV repertoires had narrower CDR3 length ranges than controls, and the network structure suggested an antigen-experienced repertoire that shifted only slightly toward naive after ART. Because pre-ART samples had limited cell numbers, profiling was done on unsorted PBMC rather than on sorted CD4+ and CD8+ T cells. A significant increase in TRB diversity was found to be associated with ART initiation, although TRB diversity was observed to remain significantly below that of transplant donor controls even after long-term ART. Expanded TRB clones identified before ART initiation dominated the repertoire across all time points, though the dominance fluctuated and decreased in many PLHIV after ART. Because PBMC availability was limited, only the TCR beta chain was sequenced, with no alpha chain pairing.

The immunoSEQ hsTCRB v3.0 assay was used at survey level resolution for TRB variable region sequencing. The target sequencing depth for TRB was about 40,000-50,000 T-cell genomes per sample. An Illumina MiSeq with a v3 150-cycle kit was used to sequence the pooled TRB libraries. Per the authors' processing: Analysis of repertoires was carried out in R inside a reproducible Nextflow workflow spanning QC, data transformation and analysis. LymphoSeq2, an R package for exploring AIRR-Seq data, was used to implement the custom analyses. Several samples yielding fewer than 5000 total TRB sequences were excluded, leaving roughly 200 analyzed HIV repertoires. Among the 180 to 200 HIV repertoires that were kept, some 61 were collected before ART initiation and under 150 were collected after ART initiation. Repertoires were downsampled to 5000 TRB nucleotide sequences, and summary statistics were averaged over 100 downsampling iterations. TRB sequences were retained for analysis only if CDR3 regions of at least seven amino acids were present. Diversity was measured with a Shannon entropy-derived clonality score and the Gini coefficient. In repertoire networks, the top 5000 CDR3 amino acid sequences were linked whenever an edit distance of one separated two sequences. Antigen specificity groups and MHC restriction were predicted for TRB CDR3 amino acid sequences with GLIPH2. To flag known CMV, EBV, HIV or tissue antigen associations, CDR3 amino acid sequences were matched against VDJdb and McPAS-TCR. Pre-ART, post-ART and control groups were compared with Wilcoxon signed-rank tests and Holm-Bonferroni correction. In its TCRdb copy, this immuneACCESS table keeps in-frame sequences only and misses some clones. Where compared with another copy, unresolved V genes explain less than half of these, and the others have no known cause. V and J calls and clone size are copied from that table; D and trimming were computed from the DNA. Within this sample are about 35,000 clones, with 80% to 90% of them counted one time only. The ten most abundant clones make up roughly a tenth of the sample.

Note on this clone: Its antigen has not been determined. No clone much larger than this one lies a single base away; base qualities are absent.

Source: unsorted PBMCs, taken 2.2 years after starting antiretroviral therapy. The chain couples TRBV10-3 to TRBJ1-1; 9 junctional bases match TRBD1. This TCR derives from a man aged 18 to 35 with HIV. Here is the DNA: TGTGCCATCAGGGGACAGGGTTTGAACACTGAAGCTTTCTTT. This gives the protein CAIRGQGLNTEAFF.